This T cell receptor (beta chain) was identified during a study of OX40 agonist ivuxolimab in advanced cancers. About the study: Ivuxolimab is a fully human IgG2 antibody that activates OX40 (CD134). Intravenous ivuxolimab at 0.01 to 10 mg/kg was given to patients every 2 weeks. Three patients had partial responses: one hepatocellular carcinoma, two cutaneous melanoma.

Clones were read by immunoSEQ multiplex PCR, and TCRdb kept only the in-frame ones, dropping some. The data contain more than 85,000 clones, roughly 89% of them singletons. Looked up from germline, CDR1 is SGHNT and CDR2 is YENEEA. The CDR3 is 13 amino acids. The ends lost 5 bases at V and 5 bases at J; junction bases unmatched: 6. This TCR was sampled from an adult with an advanced solid tumor such as melanoma, head and neck, liver or kidney cancer. The sample consisted of CD4+ or CD8+ T cells sorted from blood, taken in a trial of the OX40 agonist ivuxolimab. The chain uses TRBV11-3 and TRBJ2-7, with TRBD1 matching 7 bases. CDR3 in DNA: TGTGCCAGCAGCCTCGACAGGGTTCACGAGCAGTACTTC. Its translation is CASSLDRVHEQYF.